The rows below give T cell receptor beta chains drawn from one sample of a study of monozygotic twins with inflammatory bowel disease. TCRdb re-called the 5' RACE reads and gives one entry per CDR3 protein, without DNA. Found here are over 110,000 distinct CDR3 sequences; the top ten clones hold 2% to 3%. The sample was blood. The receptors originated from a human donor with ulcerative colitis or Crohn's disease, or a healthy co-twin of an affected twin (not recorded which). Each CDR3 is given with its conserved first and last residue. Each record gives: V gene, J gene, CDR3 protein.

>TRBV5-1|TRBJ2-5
CASSGGRGAPETQYF
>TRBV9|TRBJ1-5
CASSVEGGRQPQHF
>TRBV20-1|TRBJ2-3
CSADPPGLAGDTDTQYF
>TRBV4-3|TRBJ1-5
CASSQGRWSQPQHF
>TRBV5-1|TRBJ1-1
CASSFTGDTEAFF
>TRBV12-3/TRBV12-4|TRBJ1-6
CASSLSGGSHSPLHF
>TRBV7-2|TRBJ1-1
CASSPAGPLEAFF
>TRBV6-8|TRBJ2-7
CASSYFQDTSYEQYF
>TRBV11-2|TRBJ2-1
CASSSSGGSIHSYNEQFF
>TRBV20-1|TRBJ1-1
CSATTGYTGTEAFF
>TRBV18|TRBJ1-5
CASSPYGSGRYQPQHF
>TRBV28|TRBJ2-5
CASSPTSGGNQETQYF
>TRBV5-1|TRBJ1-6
CAIRLQGADSPLHF
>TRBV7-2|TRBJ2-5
CASSLSAGPQETQYF
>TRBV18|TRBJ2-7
CASSPPKGSYEQYF
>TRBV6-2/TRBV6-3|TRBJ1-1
CASSVLTGNTEAFF
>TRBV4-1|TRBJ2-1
CASSQDSSHRGPRVFNEQFF
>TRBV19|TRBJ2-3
CASNLPQGSTDTQYF
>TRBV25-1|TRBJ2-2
CSSSEGQDTVELFF
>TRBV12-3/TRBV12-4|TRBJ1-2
CASSLARQAGGYTF
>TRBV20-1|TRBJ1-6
CSAGLNSPLHF
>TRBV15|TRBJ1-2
CATSRFGGSGGYGYTF
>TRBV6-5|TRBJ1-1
CASSYSGHTEAFF
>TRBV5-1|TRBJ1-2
CASSPSTGTGTRGYTF
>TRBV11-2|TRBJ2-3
CASSLRQGLSVTDTQYF
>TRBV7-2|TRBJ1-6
CASSPPRTGYSPLHF
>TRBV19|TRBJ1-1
CASILGDNVEAFF
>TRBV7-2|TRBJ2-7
CASSDRGPYEQYF
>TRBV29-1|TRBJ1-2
CSVAIGANYGYTF
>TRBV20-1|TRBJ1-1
CSGRPGGMNTEAFF
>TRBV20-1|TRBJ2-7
CSAFLAGGRYEQYF
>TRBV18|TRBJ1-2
CASSPRQGDYGYTF
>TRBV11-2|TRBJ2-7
CASSLEVYEQYF
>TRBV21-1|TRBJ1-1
CASSLQGKAFF
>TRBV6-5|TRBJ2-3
CASSWAGATDTQYF
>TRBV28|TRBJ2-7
CASSFSRDSYSYEQYF
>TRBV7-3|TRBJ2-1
CASSSIENEQFF
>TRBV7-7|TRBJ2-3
CASSLAVGTDTQYF
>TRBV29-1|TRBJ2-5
CSVDGDWFRQETQYF
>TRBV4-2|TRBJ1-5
CASSQDVVQPQHF
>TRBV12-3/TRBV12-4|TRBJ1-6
CASSLRVNSPLHF
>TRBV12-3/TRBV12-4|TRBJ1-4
CASSPRATNEKLFF
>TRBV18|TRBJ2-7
CASSPRNEAQWVSYEQYF
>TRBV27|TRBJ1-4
CASSLSRATNEKLFF
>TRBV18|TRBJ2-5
CASSPAGYLQETQYF
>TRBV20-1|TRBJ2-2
CSARDTQGLAGVNTGELFF
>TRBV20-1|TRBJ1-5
CSARKGVSNQPQHF
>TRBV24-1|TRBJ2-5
CATSDSALVGTQYF
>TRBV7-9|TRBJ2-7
CASRGSRSYEQYF
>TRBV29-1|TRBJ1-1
CSVEDTVTEAFF
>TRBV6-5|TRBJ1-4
CASSYSYQQVWEKLFF
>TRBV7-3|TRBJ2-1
CASSLKGAGGNEQFF
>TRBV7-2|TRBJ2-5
CASSLEREETQYF
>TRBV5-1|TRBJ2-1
CASSSWGRRGDSIEQFF
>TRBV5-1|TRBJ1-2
CASSLISDRPYGYTF
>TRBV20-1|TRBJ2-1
CSAPRTSGAINSYNEQFF
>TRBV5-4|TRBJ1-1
CASSPTPQGNTEAFF
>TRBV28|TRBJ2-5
CASSPPGKLRETQYF
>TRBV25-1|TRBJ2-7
CASSELTGREQYF